This T cell receptor beta chain emerged from a study of CD8+ T cells in alopecia areata. In the study overall: Oral tofacitinib (5 to 10 mg twice daily) was administered to treated patients. Whole-study findings and limits: Compared with normal scalp, lesional scalp had higher clonality and more expanded CD8+ clones.

Sorting separated CD4+ and CD8+ T cells out of PBMCs. This CDR3 is built from 13 residues. V dropped 6 bases and J dropped 4; count of bases not matched to a gene: 5. In germline, CDR1 is SNHLY, CDR2 FYNNEI. Following RNA extraction, reverse transcription yielded cDNA that acted as the sequencing template. Sequencing used immunoSEQ multiplex PCR; TCRdb keeps in-frame clones, though not all of them. The repertoire holds about 150,000 clones, around 47% seen once, with around 6.8% in the top ten. About this clone: Its antigen is unidentified.

This receptor was identified in a human donor with alopecia areata. The rearrangement uses TRBV2 and TRBJ1-1; 7 nucleotides align to TRBD1. Sequenced input: CD4+ T cells sorted from blood. The CDR3 DNA reads TGTGCCAGCAGCGACAGGGTGGGCACTGAAGCTTTCTTT. Translation: CASSDRVGTEAFF.